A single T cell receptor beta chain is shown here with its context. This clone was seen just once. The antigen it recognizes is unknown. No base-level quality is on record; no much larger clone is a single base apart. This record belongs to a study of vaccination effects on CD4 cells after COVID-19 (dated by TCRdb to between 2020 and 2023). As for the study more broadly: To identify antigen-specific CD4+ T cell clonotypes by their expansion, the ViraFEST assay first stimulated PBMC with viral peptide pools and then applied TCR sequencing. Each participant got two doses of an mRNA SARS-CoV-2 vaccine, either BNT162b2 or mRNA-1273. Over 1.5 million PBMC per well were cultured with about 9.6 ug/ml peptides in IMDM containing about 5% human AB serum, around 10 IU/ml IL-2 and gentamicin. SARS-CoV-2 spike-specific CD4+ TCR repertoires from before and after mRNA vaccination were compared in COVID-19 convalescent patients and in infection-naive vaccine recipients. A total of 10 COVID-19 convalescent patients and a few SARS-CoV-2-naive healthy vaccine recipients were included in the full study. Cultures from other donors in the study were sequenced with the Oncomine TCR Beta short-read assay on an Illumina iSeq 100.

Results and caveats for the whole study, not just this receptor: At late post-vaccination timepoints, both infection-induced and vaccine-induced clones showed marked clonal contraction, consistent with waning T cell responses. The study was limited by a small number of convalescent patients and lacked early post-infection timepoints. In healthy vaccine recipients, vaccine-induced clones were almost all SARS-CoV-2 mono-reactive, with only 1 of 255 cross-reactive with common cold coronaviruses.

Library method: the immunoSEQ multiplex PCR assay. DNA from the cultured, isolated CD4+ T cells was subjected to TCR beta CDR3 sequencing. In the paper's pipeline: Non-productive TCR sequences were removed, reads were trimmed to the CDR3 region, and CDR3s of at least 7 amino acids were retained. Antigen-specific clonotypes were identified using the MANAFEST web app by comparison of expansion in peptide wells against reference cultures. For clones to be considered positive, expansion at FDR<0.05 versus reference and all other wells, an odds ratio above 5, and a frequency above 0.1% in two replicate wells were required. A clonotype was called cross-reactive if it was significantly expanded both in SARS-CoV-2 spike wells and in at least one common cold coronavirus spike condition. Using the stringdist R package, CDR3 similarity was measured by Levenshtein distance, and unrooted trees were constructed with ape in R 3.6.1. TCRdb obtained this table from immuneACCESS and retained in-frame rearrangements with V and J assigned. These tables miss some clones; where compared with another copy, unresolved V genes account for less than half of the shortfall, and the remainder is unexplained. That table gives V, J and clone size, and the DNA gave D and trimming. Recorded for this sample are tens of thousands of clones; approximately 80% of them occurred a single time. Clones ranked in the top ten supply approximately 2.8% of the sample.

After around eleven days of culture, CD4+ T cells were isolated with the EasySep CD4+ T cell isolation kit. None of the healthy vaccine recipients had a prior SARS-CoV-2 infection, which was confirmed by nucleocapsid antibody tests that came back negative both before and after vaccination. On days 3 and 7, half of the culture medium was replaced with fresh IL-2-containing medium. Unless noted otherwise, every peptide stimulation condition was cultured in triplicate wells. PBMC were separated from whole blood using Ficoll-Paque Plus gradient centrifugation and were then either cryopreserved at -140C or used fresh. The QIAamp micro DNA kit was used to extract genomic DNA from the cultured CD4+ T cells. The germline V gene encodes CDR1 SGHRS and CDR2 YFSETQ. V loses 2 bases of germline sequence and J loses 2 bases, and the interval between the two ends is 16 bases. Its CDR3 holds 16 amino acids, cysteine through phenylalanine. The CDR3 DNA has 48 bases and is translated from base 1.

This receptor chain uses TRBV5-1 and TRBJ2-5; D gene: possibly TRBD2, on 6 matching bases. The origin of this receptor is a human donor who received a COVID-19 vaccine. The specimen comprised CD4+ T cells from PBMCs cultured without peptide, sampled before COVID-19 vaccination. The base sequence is TGCGCCAGCAGCTTCCTTTCCGGGAGTACACAAGAGACCCAGTACTTC. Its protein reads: CASSFLSGSTQETQYF.